This TCR beta chain was captured in a study of STAT5B mutations in CD4+ large granular lymphocyte leukemia. About the research overall: Among healthy controls, a particular HLA allele went with more CDR3 'QG' motifs. Study-wide findings and caveats: Main leukemic clonotypes were patient-specific, but roughly 26% appeared at low frequency elsewhere.

Repertoires were generated with immunoSEQ multiplex PCR, while TCRdb's copy carries only in-frame clones and drops some. This sample yields just over 25,000 clones, of which 81% are seen a single time; about 0.35% belongs to the top ten. Buffy coats from healthy blood donors served as controls. Comments on this clone: Its antigen is undetermined.

Sequenced input: CD4+ T cells from blood buffy coats. This TCR was sampled from a human donor in good health.

For the CDR3, the DNA is TGTGCCAGCAGCTTGCAGGGGCACAGGGGTCAGCCCCAGCATTTT. This encodes CASSLQGHRGQPQHF. The V call is TRBV5-5, the J call TRBJ1-5, with 7 positions matching TRBD1. J was trimmed by 6 bases and V by 1 base; bases with no gene match: 7. This CDR3 is 15 amino acids long. Germline loops: CDR1 SGHKS, CDR2 YYEKEE (reference sequence).